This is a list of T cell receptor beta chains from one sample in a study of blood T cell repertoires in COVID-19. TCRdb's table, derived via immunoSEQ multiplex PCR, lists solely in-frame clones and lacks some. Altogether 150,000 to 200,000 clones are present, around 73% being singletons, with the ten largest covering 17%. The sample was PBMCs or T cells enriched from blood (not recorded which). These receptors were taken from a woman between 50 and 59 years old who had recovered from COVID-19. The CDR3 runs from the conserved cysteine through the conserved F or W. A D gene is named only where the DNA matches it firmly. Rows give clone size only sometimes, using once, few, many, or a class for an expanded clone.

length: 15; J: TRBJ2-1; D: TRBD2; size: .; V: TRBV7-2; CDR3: CASSPRTSGRVEQFF; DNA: TGTGCCAGCAGCCCCCGGACTAGCGGGAGGGTTGAGCAGTTCTTC
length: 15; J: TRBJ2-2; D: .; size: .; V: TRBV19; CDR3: CASMYAGLYTGELFF; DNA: TGTGCCAGTATGTATGCAGGCCTATACACCGGGGAGCTGTTTTTT
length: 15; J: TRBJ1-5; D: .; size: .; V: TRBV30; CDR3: CAWSVSGSHNQPQHF; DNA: TGTGCCTGGAGTGTGTCTGGCTCTCACAATCAGCCCCAGCATTTT
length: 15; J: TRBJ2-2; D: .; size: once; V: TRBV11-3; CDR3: CASSQGGGYTGELFF; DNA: TGTGCCAGCAGCCAAGGAGGCGGATACACCGGGGAGCTGTTTTTT
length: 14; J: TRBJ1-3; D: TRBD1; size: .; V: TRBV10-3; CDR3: CAIMETGQGNTIYF; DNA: TGTGCCATCATGGAGACGGGACAGGGTAACACCATATATTTT
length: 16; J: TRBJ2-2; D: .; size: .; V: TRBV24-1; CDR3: CATSDFGQGDTGELFF; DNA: TGTGCCACCAGTGATTTTGGCCAGGGTGACACCGGGGAGCTGTTTTTT
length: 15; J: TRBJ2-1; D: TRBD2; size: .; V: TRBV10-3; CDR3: CAIRGTSGSWNEQFF; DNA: TGTGCCATCAGGGGGACTAGCGGGAGTTGGAATGAGCAGTTCTTC
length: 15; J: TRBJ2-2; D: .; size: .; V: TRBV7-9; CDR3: CASSQRTGSAGELFF; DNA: TGTGCCAGCAGCCAAAGAACGGGGTCGGCCGGGGAGCTGTTTTTT
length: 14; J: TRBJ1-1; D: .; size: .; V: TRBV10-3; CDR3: CAISLGQPNTEAFF; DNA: TGTGCCATCAGCCTTGGGCAGCCGAACACTGAAGCTTTCTTT
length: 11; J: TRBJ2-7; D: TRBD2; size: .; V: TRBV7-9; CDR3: CASGLAREQYF; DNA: TGTGCCAGCGGACTAGCGCGCGAGCAGTACTTC
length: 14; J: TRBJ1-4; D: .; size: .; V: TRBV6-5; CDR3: CASRGQSTNEKLFF; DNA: TGTGCCAGCAGAGGACAGTCAACTAATGAAAAACTGTTTTTT
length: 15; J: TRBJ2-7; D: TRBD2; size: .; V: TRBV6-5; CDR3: CASRAGTSGTYEQYF; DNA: TGTGCCAGCAGGGCGGGGACTAGCGGAACCTACGAGCAGTACTTC
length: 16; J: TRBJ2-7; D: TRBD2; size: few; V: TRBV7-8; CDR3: CASSLDGLAGFGEQYF; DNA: TGTGCCAGCAGCTTAGATGGGCTAGCGGGATTTGGCGAGCAGTACTTC
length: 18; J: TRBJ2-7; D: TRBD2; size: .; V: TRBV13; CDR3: CASSLCFGLASGSCEQYF; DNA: TGTGCCAGCAGCTTATGCTTCGGGTTGGCTAGCGGGAGTTGTGAGCAGTACTTC
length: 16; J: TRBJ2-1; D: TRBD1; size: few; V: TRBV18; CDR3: CASSPYSGQGANEQFF; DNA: TGTGCCAGCTCACCATATTCGGGACAGGGGGCCAATGAGCAGTTCTTC
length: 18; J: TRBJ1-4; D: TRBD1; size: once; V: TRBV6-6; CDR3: CASRRQGSSMGLNEKLFF; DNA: TGTGCCAGCAGACGACAGGGCTCTTCTATGGGCCTTAATGAAAAACTGTTTTTT
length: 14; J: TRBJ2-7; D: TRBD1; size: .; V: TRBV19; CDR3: CASSPGQGPYEQYF; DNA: TGTGCCAGTAGTCCGGGACAGGGACCTTACGAGCAGTACTTC
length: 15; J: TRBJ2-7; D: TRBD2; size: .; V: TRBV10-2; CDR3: CASSLTSDSRYEQYF; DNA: TGCGCCAGCAGTTTAACTAGCGATAGCCGCTACGAGCAGTACTTC
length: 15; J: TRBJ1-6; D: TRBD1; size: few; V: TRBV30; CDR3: CAFFFKGQGNSPLHF; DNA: TGTGCCTTCTTTTTTAAGGGACAGGGAAATTCACCCCTCCACTTT
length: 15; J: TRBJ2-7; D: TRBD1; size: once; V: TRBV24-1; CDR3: CATSASGTGAYEQYF; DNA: TGTGCCACCAGTGCCTCCGGGACAGGGGCCTACGAGCAGTACTTC
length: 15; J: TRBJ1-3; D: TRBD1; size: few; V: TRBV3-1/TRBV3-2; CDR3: CASSLGTGASNTIYF; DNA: TGTGCCAGCAGCCTTGGGACAGGGGCGTCAAACACCATATATTTT
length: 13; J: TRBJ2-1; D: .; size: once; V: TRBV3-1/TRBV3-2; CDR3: CASSQDEAYEQFF; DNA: TGTGCCAGCAGCCAAGATGAGGCGTATGAGCAGTTCTTC
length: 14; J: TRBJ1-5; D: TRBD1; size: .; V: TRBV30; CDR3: CAWSPDREDQPQHF; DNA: TGTGCCTGGAGTCCGGACAGGGAGGATCAGCCCCAGCATTTT
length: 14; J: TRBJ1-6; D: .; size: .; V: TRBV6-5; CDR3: CASMPTVTNSPLHF; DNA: TGTGCCAGCATGCCGACGGTGACAAATTCACCCCTCCACTTT
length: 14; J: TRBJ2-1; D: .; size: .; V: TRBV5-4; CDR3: CASSLPAGADEQFF; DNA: TGTGCCAGCAGCTTACCCGCGGGGGCCGATGAGCAGTTCTTC
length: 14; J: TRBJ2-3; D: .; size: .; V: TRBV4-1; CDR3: CASSPFSSTDTQYF; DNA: TGCGCCAGCAGCCCCTTTTCCAGCACAGATACGCAGTATTTT
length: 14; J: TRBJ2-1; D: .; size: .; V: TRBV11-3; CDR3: CASSLGGYGNEQFF; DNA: TGTGCCAGCAGCTTAGGAGGTTACGGGAATGAGCAGTTCTTC
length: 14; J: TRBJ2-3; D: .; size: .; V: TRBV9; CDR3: CASSVGGGRDTQYF; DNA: TGTGCCAGCAGCGTAGGAGGCGGGCGAGATACGCAGTATTTT
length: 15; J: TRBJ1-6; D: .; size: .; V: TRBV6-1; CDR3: CASSETWTTLSPLHF; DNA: TGTGCCAGCAGTGAGACTTGGACAACCCTTTCACCCCTCCACTTT
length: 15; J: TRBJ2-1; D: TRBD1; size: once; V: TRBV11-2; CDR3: CASSDRVGSYNEQFF; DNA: TGTGCCAGCAGCGACAGGGTAGGTTCCTACAATGAGCAGTTCTTC
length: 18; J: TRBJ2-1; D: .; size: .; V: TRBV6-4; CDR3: CASSDSSDRPLSYNEQFF; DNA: TGTGCCAGCAGTGACTCGTCCGACAGGCCCTTATCCTACAATGAGCAGTTCTTC
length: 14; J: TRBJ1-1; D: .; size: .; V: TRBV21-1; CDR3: CASSLRVENTEAFF; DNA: TGTGCCAGCAGCCTCCGAGTAGAGAACACTGAAGCTTTCTTT
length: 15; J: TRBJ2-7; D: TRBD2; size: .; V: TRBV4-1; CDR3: CASSPGLADTYEQYF; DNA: TGCGCCAGCAGCCCCGGACTAGCGGATACCTACGAGCAGTACTTC
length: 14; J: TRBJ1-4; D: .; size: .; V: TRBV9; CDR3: CASSVGREREKLFF; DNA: TGTGCCAGCAGCGTAGGGAGGGAACGAGAAAAACTGTTTTTT
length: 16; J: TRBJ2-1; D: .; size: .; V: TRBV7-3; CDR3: CASSSAPSVSYNEQFF; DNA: TGTGCCAGCAGCTCCGCCCCTAGCGTATCCTACAATGAGCAGTTCTTC
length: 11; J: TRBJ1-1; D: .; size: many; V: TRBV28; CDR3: CASLINTEAFF; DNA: TGTGCCAGCCTAATAAACACTGAAGCTTTCTTT
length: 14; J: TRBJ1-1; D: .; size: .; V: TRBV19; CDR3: CASSIGGLITEAFF; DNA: TGTGCCAGTAGTATAGGAGGACTGATCACTGAAGCTTTCTTT
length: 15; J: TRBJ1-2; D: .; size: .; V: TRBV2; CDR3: CASSGGRASNYGYTF; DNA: TGTGCCAGCAGTGGTGGGAGGGCCAGTAACTATGGCTACACCTTC
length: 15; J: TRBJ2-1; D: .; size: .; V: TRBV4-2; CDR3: CASSQAIALNSEQFF; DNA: TGTGCCAGCAGCCAAGCAATAGCGCTGAACTCTGAGCAGTTCTTC
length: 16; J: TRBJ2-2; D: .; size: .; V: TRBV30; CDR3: CAWRPRGTLNTGELFF; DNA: TGTGCCTGGAGGCCAAGAGGGACTCTGAACACCGGGGAGCTGTTTTTT
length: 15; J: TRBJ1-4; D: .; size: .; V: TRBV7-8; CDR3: CASSQDRTQNEKLFF; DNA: TGTGCCAGCAGCCAAGATAGGACACAGAATGAAAAACTGTTTTTT
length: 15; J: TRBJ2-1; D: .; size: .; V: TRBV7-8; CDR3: CASSLYQGGYNEQFF; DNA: TGTGCCAGCAGCTTATATCAGGGGGGATACAATGAGCAGTTCTTC
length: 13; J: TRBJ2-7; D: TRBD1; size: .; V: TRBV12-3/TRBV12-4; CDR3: CASSPGQGYEQYF; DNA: TGTGCCAGCAGTCCCGGACAGGGCTACGAGCAGTACTTC
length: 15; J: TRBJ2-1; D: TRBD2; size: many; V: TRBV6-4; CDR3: CASSDRAGGANEQFF; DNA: TGTGCCAGCAGTGACCGAGCGGGAGGGGCTAATGAGCAGTTCTTC
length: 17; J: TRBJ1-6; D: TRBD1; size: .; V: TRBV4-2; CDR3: CASSQEQGASDNSPLHF; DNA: TGTGCCAGCAGCCAAGAACAGGGGGCGTCTGATAATTCACCCCTCCACTTT
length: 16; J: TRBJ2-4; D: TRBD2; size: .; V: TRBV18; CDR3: CASSPPRASGSDIQYF; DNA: TGTGCCAGCTCACCACCCCGGGCTAGCGGGAGTGACATTCAGTACTTC
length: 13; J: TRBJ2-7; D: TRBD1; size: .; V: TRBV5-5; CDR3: CASSPGGAYEQYF; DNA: TGTGCCAGCAGCCCAGGGGGTGCCTACGAGCAGTACTTC